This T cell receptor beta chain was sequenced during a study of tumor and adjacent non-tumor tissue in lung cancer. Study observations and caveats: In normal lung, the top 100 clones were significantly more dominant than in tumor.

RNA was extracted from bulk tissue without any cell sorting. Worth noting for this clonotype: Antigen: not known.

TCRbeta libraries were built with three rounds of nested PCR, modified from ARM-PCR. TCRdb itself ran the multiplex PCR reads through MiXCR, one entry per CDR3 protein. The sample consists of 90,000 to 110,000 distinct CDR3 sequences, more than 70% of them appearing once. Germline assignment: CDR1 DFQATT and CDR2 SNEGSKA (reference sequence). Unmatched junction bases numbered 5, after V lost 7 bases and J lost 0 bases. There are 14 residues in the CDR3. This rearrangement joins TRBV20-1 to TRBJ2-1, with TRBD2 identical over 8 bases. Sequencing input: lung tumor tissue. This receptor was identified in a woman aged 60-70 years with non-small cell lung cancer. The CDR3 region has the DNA TGCAGTGACTTAGCGGGGAGCTCCTACAATGAGCAGTTCTTC. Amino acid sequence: CSDLAGSSYNEQFF.